Here is one T cell receptor beta chain with its context. Its target is unknown. The CDR3 does not end in the conserved phenylalanine or tryptophan, so this is likely a read error. The DNA is omitted, as the CDR3 cannot be located on it reliably, and the CDR3 follows TCRdb's listing. TCRdb reprocessed the reads via MiXCR and lists one record per CDR3 protein. The profile shows 450,000 to 550,000 distinct CDR3 sequences, 16% of them singletons. The data stem from a study of T cell repertoires in cytomegalovirus infection. Study context: Signatures in public TCR beta sequences pointed to both CMV infection and matching HLA type. Findings and limits, study-wide: HLA-C-restricted CMV clonotypes gave the most frequent clonotype in two of eight donors.

The receptor's source is a human donor in good health (CMV status not recorded). Some clones in this sample may be carry-over from other donors' samples. Sequenced: CD8+ T cells from PBMCs.

The CDR3 loop is CSAPALGALT. The rearrangement joins TRBV20-1 to TRBJ1-2; the table names TRBD1, a call not compared with the DNA. Per germline, CDR1 DFQATT and CDR2 SNEGSKA (reference sequence). The CDR3 is 10 residues long, counting both termini.